This paragraph reports one T cell receptor (beta chain). Its antigen has not been determined. Base-call qualities are not available, and no considerably larger clone is one nucleotide away. In the germline V gene, CDR1 corresponds to MDHEN and CDR2 to SYDVKM. From cysteine to phenylalanine, the CDR3 is 14 amino acids long. Only the CDR3 part of the read is kept: 42 bases, read in frame from the first base. V ends up 8 bases short and J 3 bases short, with an unmatched junction base count of 10. The sample is drawn from a study of T cells in Graves' hyperthyroidism and ophthalmopathy (dated by TCRdb to the late 2010s). Concerning the study at large: Peripheral blood was collected at initial diagnosis, before any treatment. The roughly 90 discovery patients were divided at random into training and test sets in a 7:3 ratio. The paper reports TCR Vbeta CDR3 sequencing of 135 peripheral blood samples: 43 ophthalmopathy, over 70 hyperthyroidism and around 17 progressor patients. To identify distinguishing TCR V-J signatures, a discovery cohort of 90 to 100 patients was used, comprising some 43 with Graves' ophthalmopathy and 57 with stable Graves' hyperthyroidism. Prospective prediction of ophthalmopathy was tested in an independent validation cohort of some 19 hyperthyroidism patients and some 17 patients who later progressed to ophthalmopathy. The study also compared thyroid tissue and blood T-cell repertoires from 6 or 7 Graves' hyperthyroidism patients. After sampling, hyperthyroidism patients received methimazole starting at 30 mg daily, and ophthalmopathy patients received high-dose intravenous methylprednisolone. The full study reports these points: Blood samples also contained most of the expanded thyroid clonotypes (frequency above 0.001), which suggests that blood repertoires may reflect thyroid immune responses. Sample size was not statistically predetermined, and blinding of investigators to group allocation was not performed. In validation, the model predicted progression to ophthalmopathy a median of about 5.9 months before onset, with over 60% sensitivity and roughly 79% specificity. A model built on a 13 V-J signature distinguished ophthalmopathy from stable hyperthyroidism, reaching 85% to 90% sensitivity and around 81% specificity in cross-validation and 80%/75% in testing.

Ophthalmopathy patients had moderately to severely active disease, Clinical Activity Score of at least 3, NOSPECS grade of at least 4, and duration under 3 months. Any patient with an uncontrolled infection, another autoimmune disease, pregnancy or lactation was excluded. Diagnoses were established on the basis of clinical symptoms, serum thyroxine and TRAb, thyroid ultrasound, and orbital computed tomography. PBMCs were isolated from 7.5 to 10 ml of fresh peripheral blood by Ficoll-Paque density gradient centrifugation. Trizol reagent was used to extract total RNA, and RNA quality was then checked on an Agilent 2100 Bioanalyzer. Amplification of TCR beta CDR3 regions was carried out from RNA transcripts. The TCR CDR3 was subjected to a first round of RT-PCR using the HTBI primer set and the Qiagen OneStep RT-PCR kit. Libraries were constructed in a second round of multiplex PCR, after which size selection and purification were carried out. The libraries were sequenced on an Illumina HiSeq2000 using paired-end 100 bp reads. In the paper's pipeline: SOAPnuke was used to process the raw data, with reads discarded if the reads contained adapters or uncalled bases, had a mean Phred below 15, or lacked an exact constant-primer or identifier match. High-quality paired reads were merged with COPE v1.2.5, and unique nucleotide sequences were defined as clonotypes. Clonotypes were aligned to IMGT TRBV, TRBD and TRBJ reference segments using MiTCR v1.1. The analysis included only V-J combinations with a frequency above 0.0001, which together covered 99% to 99.2% of the repertoires. A TCS score was defined as the ratio between F50 (clonal expansion) and ExV (chaos), using BLOSUM62-based TCRdist between CDR3 peptides within each V-J. Welch's t-statistics and random forest reduced roughly 540 V-J features to about 12, which were used in a naive Bayes classifier (R e1071). Using fastp trimming at Q25 and MiXCR clonotype assembly, TCRdb reanalyzed the public sequencing data and kept in-frame beta chains. One record per CDR3 amino acid sequence lists the most common genes and DNA. The V and J calls shown here were made by TCRdb, not taken from the authors' results. A total of approximately 300,000 distinct CDR3 sequences appear in this sample, roughly a fifth of them only once. About 35% of the sample is taken by the ten largest.

Material: blood. The TCR sequence derives from a middle-aged man with Graves' ophthalmopathy. The V gene is TRBV28 and the J gene is TRBJ2-7, with 7 middle bases fitting TRBD2. CDR3 sequence: CASDGGGSLYEQYF. The DNA sequence follows: TGTGCCAGCGACGGCGGGGGATCTCTCTACGAGCAGTACTTC.